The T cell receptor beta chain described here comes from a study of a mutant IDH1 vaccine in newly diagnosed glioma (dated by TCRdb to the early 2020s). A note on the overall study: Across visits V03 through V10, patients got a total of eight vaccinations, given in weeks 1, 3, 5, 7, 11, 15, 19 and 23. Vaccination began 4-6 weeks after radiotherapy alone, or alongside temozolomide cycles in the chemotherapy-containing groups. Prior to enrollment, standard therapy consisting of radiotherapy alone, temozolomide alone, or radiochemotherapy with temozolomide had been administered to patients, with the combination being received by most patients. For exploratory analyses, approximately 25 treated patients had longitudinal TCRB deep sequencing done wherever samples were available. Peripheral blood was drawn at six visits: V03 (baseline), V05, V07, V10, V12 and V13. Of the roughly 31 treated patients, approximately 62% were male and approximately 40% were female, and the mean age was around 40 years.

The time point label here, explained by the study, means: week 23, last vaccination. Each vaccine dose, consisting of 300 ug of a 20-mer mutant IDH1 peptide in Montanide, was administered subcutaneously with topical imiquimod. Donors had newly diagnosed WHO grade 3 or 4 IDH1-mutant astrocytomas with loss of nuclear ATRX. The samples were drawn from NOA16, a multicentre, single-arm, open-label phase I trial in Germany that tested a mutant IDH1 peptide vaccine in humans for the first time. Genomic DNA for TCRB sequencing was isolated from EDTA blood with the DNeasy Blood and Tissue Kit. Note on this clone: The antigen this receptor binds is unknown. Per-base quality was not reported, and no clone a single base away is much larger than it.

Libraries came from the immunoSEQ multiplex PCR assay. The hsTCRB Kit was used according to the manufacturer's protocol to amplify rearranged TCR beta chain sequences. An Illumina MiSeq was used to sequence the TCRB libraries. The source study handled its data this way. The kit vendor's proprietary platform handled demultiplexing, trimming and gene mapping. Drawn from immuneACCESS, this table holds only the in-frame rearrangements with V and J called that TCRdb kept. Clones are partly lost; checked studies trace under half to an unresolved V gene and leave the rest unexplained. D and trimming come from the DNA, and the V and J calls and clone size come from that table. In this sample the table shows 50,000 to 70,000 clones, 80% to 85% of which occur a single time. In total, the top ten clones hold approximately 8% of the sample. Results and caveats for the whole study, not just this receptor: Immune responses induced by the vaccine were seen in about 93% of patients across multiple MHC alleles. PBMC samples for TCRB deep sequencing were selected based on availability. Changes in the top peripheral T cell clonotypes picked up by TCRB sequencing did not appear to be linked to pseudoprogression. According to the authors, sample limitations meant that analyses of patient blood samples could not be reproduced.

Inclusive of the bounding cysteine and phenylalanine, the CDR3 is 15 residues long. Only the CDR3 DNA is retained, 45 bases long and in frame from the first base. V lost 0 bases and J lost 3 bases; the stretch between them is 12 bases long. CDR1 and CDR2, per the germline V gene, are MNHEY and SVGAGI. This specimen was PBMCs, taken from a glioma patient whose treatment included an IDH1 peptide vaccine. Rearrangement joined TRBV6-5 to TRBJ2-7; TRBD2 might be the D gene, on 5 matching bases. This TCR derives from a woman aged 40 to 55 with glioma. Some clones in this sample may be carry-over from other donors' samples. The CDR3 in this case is CASSYSSARLYEQYF. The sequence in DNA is TGTGCCAGCAGTTACTCTAGCGCTCGGCTCTACGAGCAGTACTTC.